The clone carrying this T cell receptor beta chain was recorded many times. TCRdb ran MiXCR on the RT-PCR reads and lists one entry per CDR3 protein. The sample lists more than 550,000 distinct CDR3 sequences; around 14% were seen once. Germline V gene lookup returns CDR1 MNHEY and CDR2 SVGEGT. V dropped 2 bases and J dropped 4 bases, with 14 bases sitting between them. The CDR3 loop spans 15 amino acids. Sequenced sample: memory CD4+ T cells from blood. This chain connects TRBV6-2 or TRBV6-3 to TRBJ1-2; D uncertain. The clonotype comes from a female donor in good health, serving as a healthy control. DNA for the CDR3: TGTGCCAGCAGTTACGCGTCACTACGACTCTATGGCTACACCTTC. Its translation: CASSYASLRLYGYTF.